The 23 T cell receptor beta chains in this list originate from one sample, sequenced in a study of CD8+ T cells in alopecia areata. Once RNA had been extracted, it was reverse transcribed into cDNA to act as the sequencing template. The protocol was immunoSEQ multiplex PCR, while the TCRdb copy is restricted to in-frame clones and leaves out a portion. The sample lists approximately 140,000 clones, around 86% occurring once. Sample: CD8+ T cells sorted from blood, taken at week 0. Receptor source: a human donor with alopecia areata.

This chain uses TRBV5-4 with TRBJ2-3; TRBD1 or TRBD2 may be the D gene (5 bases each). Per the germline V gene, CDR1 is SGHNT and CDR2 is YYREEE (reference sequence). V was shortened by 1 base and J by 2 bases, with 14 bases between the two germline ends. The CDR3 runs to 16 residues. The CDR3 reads CASSLLGDANTDTQYF. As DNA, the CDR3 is TGTGCCAGCAGCTTGCTGGGGGACGCTAACACAGATACGCAGTATTTT. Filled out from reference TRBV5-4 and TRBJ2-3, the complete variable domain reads ETGVTQSPTHLIKTRGQQVTLRCSSQSGHNTVSWYQQALGQGPQFIFQYYREEENGRGNFPPRFSGLQFPNYSSELNVNALELDDSALYLCASSLLGDANTDTQYFGPGTRLTVL.

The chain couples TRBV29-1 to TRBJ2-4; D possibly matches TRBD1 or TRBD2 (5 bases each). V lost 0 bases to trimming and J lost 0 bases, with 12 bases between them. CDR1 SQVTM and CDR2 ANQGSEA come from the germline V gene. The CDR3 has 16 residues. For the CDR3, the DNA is TGCAGCGTTGAAGATCGGGGACCTATAGCCAAAAACATTCAGTACTTC. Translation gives CSVEDRGPIAKNIQYF.

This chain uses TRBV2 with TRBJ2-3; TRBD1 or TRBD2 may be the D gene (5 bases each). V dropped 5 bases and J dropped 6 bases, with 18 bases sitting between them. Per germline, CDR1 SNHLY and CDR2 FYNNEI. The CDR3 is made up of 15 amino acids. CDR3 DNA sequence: TGTGCCAGCAGTCCCGTCCGGGACGCTCAGGATACGCAGTATTTT. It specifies CASSPVRDAQDTQYF. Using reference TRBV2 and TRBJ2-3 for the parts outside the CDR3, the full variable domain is EPEVTQTPSHQVTQMGQEVILRCVPISNHLYFYWYRQILGQKVEFLVSFYNNEISEKSEIFDDQFSVERPDGSNFTLKIRSTKLEDSAMYFCASSPVRDAQDTQYFGPGTRLTVL.

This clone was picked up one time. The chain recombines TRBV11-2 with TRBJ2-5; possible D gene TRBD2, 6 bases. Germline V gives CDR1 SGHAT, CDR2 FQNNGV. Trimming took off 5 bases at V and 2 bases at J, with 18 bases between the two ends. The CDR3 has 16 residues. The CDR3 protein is CASSESGYRLQETQYF. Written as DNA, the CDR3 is TGTGCCAGCAGCGAAAGCGGGTACCGCCTACAAGAGACCCAGTACTTC.

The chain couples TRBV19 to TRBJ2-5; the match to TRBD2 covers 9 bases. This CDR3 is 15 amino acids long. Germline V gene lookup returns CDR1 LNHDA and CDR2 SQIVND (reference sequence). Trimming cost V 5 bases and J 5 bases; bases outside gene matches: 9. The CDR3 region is CASSAGTSQWETQYF. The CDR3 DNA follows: TGTGCCAGTAGTGCAGGGACTAGCCAATGGGAGACCCAGTACTTC. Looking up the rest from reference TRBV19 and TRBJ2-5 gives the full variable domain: DGGITQSPKYLFRKEGQNVTLSCEQNLNHDAMYWYRQDPGQGLRLIYYSQIVNDFQKGDIAEGYSVSREKKESFPLTVTSAQKNPTAFYLCASSAGTSQWETQYFGPGTRLLVL.

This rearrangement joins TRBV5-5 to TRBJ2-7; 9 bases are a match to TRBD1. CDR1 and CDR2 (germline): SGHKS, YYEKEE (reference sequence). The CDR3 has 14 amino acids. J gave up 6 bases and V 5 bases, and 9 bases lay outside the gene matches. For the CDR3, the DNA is TGTGCCAGCAGTACAGGACAGGGGCCTTCCGAGCAGTACTTC. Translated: CASSTGQGPSEQYF.

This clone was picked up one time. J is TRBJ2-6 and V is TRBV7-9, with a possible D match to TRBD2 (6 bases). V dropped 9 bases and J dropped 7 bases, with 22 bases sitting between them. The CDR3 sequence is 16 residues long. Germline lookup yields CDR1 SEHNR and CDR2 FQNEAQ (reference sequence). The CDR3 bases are TGTGCCAGTTGGGGGGAGCCCGGGTCGGGAGCCAACGTCCTGACTTTC. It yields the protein CASWGEPGSGANVLTF.

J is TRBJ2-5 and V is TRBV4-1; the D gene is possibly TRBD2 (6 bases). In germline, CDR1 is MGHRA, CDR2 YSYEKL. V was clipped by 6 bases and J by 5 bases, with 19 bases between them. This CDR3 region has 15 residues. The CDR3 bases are TGCGCCAGCAGTCTCGCCGGAGGGAGTATGGAGACCCAGTACTTC. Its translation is CASSLAGGSMETQYF.

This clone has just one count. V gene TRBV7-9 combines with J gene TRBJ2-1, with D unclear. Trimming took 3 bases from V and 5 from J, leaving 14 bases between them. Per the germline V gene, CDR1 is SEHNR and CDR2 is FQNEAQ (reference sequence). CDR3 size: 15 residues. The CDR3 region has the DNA TGTGCCAGCAGCTTTAATTTCTATCTTCACAATGAGCAGTTCTTC. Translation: CASSFNFYLHNEQFF.

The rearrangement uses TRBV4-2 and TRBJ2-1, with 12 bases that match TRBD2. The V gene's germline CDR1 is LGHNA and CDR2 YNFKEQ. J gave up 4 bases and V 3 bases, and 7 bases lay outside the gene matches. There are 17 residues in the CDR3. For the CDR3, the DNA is TGTGCCAGCAGCCATCCCACTAGCGGGGGGTTATACAATGAGCAGTTCTTC. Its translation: CASSHPTSGGLYNEQFF.

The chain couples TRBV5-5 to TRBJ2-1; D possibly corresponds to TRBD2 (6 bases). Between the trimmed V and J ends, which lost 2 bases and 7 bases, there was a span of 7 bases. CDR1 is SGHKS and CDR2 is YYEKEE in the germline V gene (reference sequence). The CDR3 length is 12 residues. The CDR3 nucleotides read TGTGCCAGCAGCTTCGGAGGGAATGAGCAGTTCTTC. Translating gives CASSFGGNEQFF.

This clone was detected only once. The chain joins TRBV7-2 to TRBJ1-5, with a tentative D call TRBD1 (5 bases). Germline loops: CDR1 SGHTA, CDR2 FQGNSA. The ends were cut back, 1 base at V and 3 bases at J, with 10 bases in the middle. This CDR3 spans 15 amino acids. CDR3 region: CASSLGVRANQPQHF. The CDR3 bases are TGTGCCAGCAGCTTAGGCGTCAGGGCCAATCAGCCCCAGCATTTT.

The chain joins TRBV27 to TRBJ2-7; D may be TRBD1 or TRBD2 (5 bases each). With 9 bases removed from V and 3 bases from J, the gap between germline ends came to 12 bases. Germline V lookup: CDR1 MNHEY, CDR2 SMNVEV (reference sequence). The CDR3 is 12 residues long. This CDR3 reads CASTSGSYEQYF. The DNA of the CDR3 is TGTGCCAGTACCTCAGGGAGCTACGAGCAGTACTTC.

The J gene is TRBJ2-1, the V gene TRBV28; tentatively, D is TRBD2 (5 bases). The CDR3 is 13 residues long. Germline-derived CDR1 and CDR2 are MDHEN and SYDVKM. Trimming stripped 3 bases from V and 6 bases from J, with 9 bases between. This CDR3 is CASSFMTINEQFF. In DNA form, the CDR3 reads TGTGCCAGCAGTTTCATGACTATCAATGAGCAGTTCTTC.

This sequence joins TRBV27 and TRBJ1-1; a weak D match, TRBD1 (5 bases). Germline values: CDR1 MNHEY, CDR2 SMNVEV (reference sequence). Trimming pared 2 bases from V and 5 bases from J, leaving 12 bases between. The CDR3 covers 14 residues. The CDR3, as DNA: TGTGCCAGCAGTTTAGGGCAGGGATTGACTGAAGCTTTCTTT. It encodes CASSLGQGLTEAFF.

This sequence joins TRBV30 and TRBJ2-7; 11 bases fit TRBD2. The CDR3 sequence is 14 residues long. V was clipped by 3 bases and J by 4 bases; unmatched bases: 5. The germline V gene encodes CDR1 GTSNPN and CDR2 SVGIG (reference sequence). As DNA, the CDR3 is TGTGCCTGGAGGCTAGCGGGAGGCCGGTACGAGCAGTACTTC. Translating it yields CAWRLAGGRYEQYF.

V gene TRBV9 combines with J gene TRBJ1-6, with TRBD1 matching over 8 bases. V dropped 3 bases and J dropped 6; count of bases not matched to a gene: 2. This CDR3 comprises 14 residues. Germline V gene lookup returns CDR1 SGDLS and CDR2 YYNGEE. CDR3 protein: CASSAGQANSPLHF. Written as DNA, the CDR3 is TGTGCCAGCAGCGCGGGACAGGCTAATTCACCCCTCCACTTT. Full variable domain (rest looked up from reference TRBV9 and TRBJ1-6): DSGVTQTPKHLITATGQRVTLRCSPRSGDLSVYWYQQSLDQGLQFLIQYYNGEERAKGNILERFSAQQFPDLHSELNLSSLELGDSALYFCASSAGQANSPLHFGNGTRLTVT.

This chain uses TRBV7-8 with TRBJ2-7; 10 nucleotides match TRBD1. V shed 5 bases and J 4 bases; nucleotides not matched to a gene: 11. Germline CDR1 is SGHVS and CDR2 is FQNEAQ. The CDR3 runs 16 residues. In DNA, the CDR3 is TGTGCCAGCAGCCCGGCGGGACAGGGGAGCGGGTACGAGCAGTACTTC. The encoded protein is CASSPAGQGSGYEQYF.

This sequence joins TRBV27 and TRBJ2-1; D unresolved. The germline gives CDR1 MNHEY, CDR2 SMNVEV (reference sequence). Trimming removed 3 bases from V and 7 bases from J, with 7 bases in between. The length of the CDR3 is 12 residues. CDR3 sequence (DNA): TGTGCCAGCAGTTTCACTTCTAATGAGCAGTTCTTC. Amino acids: CASSFTSNEQFF.

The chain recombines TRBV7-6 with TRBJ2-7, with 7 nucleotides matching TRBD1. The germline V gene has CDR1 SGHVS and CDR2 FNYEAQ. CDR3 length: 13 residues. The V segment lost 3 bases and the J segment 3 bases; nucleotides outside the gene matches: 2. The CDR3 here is CASSFGQDYEQYF. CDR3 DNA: TGTGCCAGCAGCTTCGGACAGGACTACGAGCAGTACTTC.

The CDR3 DNA reads as TGTGCCAGCAGTAAAGCGGGGGTGTCAGATACGCAGTATTTT. This sequence encodes CASSKAGVSDTQYF. V and J are TRBV5-4 and TRBJ2-3; 8 bases line up with TRBD2. The germline CDR1 and CDR2 sequences are SGHNT and YYREEE (reference sequence). This CDR3 contains 14 residues. J was trimmed by 4 bases and V by 5 bases; bases with no gene match: 6. Based on the CDR3 plus reference TRBV5-4 and TRBJ2-3, the full variable domain is ETGVTQSPTHLIKTRGQQVTLRCSSQSGHNTVSWYQQALGQGPQFIFQYYREEENGRGNFPPRFSGLQFPNYSSELNVNALELDDSALYLCASSKAGVSDTQYFGPGTRLTVL.

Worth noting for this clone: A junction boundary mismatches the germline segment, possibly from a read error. The CDR3 DNA sequence: TGTGCCGGCAGCGTAGTCGGTTCTGGAAACACCATATATTTT. This sequence encodes CAGSVVGSGNTIYF. The rearrangement uses TRBV9 and TRBJ1-3; D remains unclear. CDR3 length: 14 residues. Germline CDR1 reads SGDLS; CDR2 reads YYNGEE.

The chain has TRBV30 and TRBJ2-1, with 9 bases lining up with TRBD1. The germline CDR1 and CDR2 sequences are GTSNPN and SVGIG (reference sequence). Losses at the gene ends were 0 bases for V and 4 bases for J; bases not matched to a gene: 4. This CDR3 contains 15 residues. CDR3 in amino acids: CAWSVRGQGYNEQFF. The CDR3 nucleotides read TGTGCCTGGAGTGTACGCGGACAGGGGTACAATGAGCAGTTCTTC.